Below are 4 T cell receptor beta chains sequenced from a single sample in a study of blood T cell repertoires in COVID-19. Here immunoSEQ multiplex PCR was the method, and the copy in TCRdb shows in-frame clones only, minus some. The data show 80,000 to 95,000 clones, about 85% seen once. The source material was peripheral blood. These receptors all stem from a human donor in a cohort sampled during active COVID-19.

CDR3 DNA sequence: TGTGCCAGCAGCCGGTTGGCGACAGGGGACTATGGCTACACCTTC. Protein: CASSRLATGDYGYTF. The chain couples TRBV7-9 to TRBJ1-2; TRBD1 matches at 8 bases. The germline CDR1 and CDR2 sequences are SEHNR and FQNEAQ (reference sequence). This CDR3 region has 15 residues. J lost 3 bases, V lost 5 bases, and 8 bases had no gene match.

The chain has TRBV19 and TRBJ2-3; weak D call: TRBD2 (5 bases). This CDR3 has 15 residues. With 3 bases removed from V and 2 bases from J, the gap between germline ends came to 12 bases. In germline, CDR1 is LNHDA, CDR2 SQIVND (reference sequence). The CDR3 protein is CASSISRRLTDTQYF. Written as DNA, the CDR3 is TGTGCCAGTAGTATCTCTAGGAGGCTCACAGATACGCAGTATTTT.

The chain links TRBV15 to TRBJ2-5; D is unresolved. The ends were cut back, 0 bases at V and 1 base at J, with 12 bases in the middle. The CDR3 covers 16 residues. Per germline, CDR1 LNHNV and CDR2 YYDKDF (reference sequence). The chain's CDR3 is CATSRERYLTQETQYF. In DNA form, the CDR3 reads TGTGCCACCAGCAGAGAACGGTATTTAACCCAAGAGACCCAGTACTTC.

The genes are TRBV5-1 and TRBJ2-1, with D unresolved. The germline CDR1 and CDR2 sequences are SGHRS and YFSETQ. Trimming shortened V by 5 bases and J by 0 bases, and 12 bases separated the two germline ends. CDR3 size: 15 residues. In DNA form, the CDR3 reads TGCGCCAGCAGTTCAGCAAGGAGCTCCTACAATGAGCAGTTCTTC. It specifies CASSSARSSYNEQFF.